The rows below give T cell receptor beta chains drawn from one sample of a study of blood T cells in healthy people across ages. TCRdb itself ran the 5' RACE reads through MiXCR, one entry per CDR3 protein. The profile shows around 650,000 distinct CDR3 sequences, around 32% of them singletons. Material for sequencing was blood. These receptors were collected from a woman aged 80 or older in good health. Each CDR3 is given with its conserved first and last residue. D genes are given only for firm matches. The size entry is marked missing in some rows and otherwise reads once, few, many or a size class.

TRBD2	-	TRBV12-3/TRBV12-4	TRBJ2-7	16	TGTGCCAGCAGTACGCCGGTGGTAGCGGGGGGGCACGAGCAGTACTTC	CASSTPVVAGGHEQYF
TRBD2	-	TRBV5-1	TRBJ2-2	20	TGCGCCAGCAGCTTGGGACTGATACGGACTAGCGGGGGGAACACCGGGGAGCTGTTTTTT	CASSLGLIRTSGGNTGELFF
-	many	TRBV29-1	TRBJ1-2	10	TGCAGCGTTGCAGAAAAGGGCTACACCTTC	CSVAEKGYTF
TRBD1	few	TRBV6-5	TRBJ1-1	16	TGTGCCAGCATCCGACAGGGGCCCGGTTTAGGCACTGAAGCTTTCTTT	CASIRQGPGLGTEAFF
-	many	TRBV4-2	TRBJ2-5	13	TGTGCCAGCAGCCAGGGGAACGGGAAGACCCAGTACTTC	CASSQGNGKTQYF
-	few	TRBV7-9	TRBJ1-4	15	TGTGCCAGCAGCTTATACCAGGGCGTAAATGAAAAACTGTTTTTT	CASSLYQGVNEKLFF
TRBD2	many	TRBV4-2	TRBJ2-4	19	TGTGCCAGCAGCCAAGATCCGGGACTAGCGGGGGGACGGAGAAACATTCAGTACTTC	CASSQDPGLAGGRRNIQYF
-	few	TRBV12-3/TRBV12-4	TRBJ1-1	15	TGTGCCAGCAGTTTAGGGGCCAGACCGAACACTGAAGCTTTCTTT	CASSLGARPNTEAFF
-	few	TRBV7-2	TRBJ2-3	15	TGTGCCGGCAGCTTATACGGGGGGCCAACAGATACGCAGTATTTT	CAGSLYGGPTDTQYF
TRBD1	-	TRBV4-1	TRBJ2-3	14	TGCGCCAGCGTCGACAGGGTTCAGGGGGATACGCAGTATTTT	CASVDRVQGDTQYF
-	-	TRBV20-1	TRBJ2-2	15	TGCAGTGCTAGAGTAACAGGCCTAAACACCGGGGAGCTGTTTTTT	CSARVTGLNTGELFF
TRBD2	-	TRBV4-2	TRBJ2-4	17	TGTGCCAGCAGCCAAGATTCGTATTCGGGAGGCAAAAACACTCAGTACTTC	CASSQDSYSGGKNTQYF
-	many	TRBV20-1	TRBJ1-5	18	TGCAGTGCTAGAGCCCCGATGGGTCGGGGAGGTAGCAATCAGCCCCAGCATTTT	CSARAPMGRGGSNQPQHF
TRBD2	many	TRBV7-3	TRBJ2-4	15	TGTGCCAGCAGCTCAGGGCGGGGGGGCTTAAACATTCAGTACTTC	CASSSGRGGLNIQYF
-	many	TRBV9	TRBJ1-1	14	TGTGCCAGCAGCGTAGATAGAGGGGGCACTGAAGCTTTCTTT	CASSVDRGGTEAFF
-	many	TRBV10-3	TRBJ1-1	15	TGTGCCATCAGATTTGACGGCGCCCAGGACACTGAAGCTTTCTTT	CAIRFDGAQDTEAFF
-	many	TRBV5-1	TRBJ2-5	14	TGCGCCAGCAGCTTGGCGTCAAGCCAAGAGACCCAGTACTTC	CASSLASSQETQYF
-	many	TRBV20-1	TRBJ1-2	13	TGCAGTGCCCCATTGGCGGGGCGTAATGGCTACACCTTC	CSAPLAGRNGYTF
-	-	TRBV5-1	TRBJ1-5	13	TGCGTCAGCAGCTTACAAAGTGATCAGCCCCAGCATTTT	CVSSLQSDQPQHF
-	few	TRBV4-1	TRBJ1-1	14	TGCGCCAGCAGCCAAGATTCGGCAGTCTCTGGAGCTTTCTTT	CASSQDSAVSGAFF
TRBD1	many	TRBV15	TRBJ2-7	15	TGTGCCACCAGCAGAGCCGGGACAGTCTCCTACGAGCAGTACTTC	CATSRAGTVSYEQYF
TRBD1	many	TRBV6-6	TRBJ2-3	16	TGTGCCAGCAGTTACCCAAGGACAGGGAGCACAGATACGCAGTATTTT	CASSYPRTGSTDTQYF
-	-	TRBV7-2	TRBJ2-7	15	TGTGCCAGCAGCTTAAGTTTTAACGTAGGCTACGAGCAGTACTTC	CASSLSFNVGYEQYF
TRBD1	many	TRBV20-1	TRBJ2-5	12	TGCAGTGCTTCCGGGACAGAAGAGACCCAGTACTTC	CSASGTEETQYF
TRBD2	-	TRBV29-1	TRBJ2-1	14	TGCAGCGTTGAAGGGACTAGCGGGACGAATGAGCAGTTCTTC	CSVEGTSGTNEQFF
-	few	TRBV3-1	TRBJ2-7	14	TGTGCCAGCAGCCAAGTGATATCCCTCGGCGAGCAGTACTTC	CASSQVISLGEQYF
-	many	TRBV4-3	TRBJ1-2	15	TGCGCCAGCAGCCAATCGCCCGGTCGTGGGGTTGGCTACACCTTC	CASSQSPGRGVGYTF
TRBD1	many	TRBV9	TRBJ2-3	18	TGTGCCAGCAGCGACCCTCGAGGACAGGGGGCGAGAAAAGATACGCAGTATTTT	CASSDPRGQGARKDTQYF
-	many	TRBV30	TRBJ2-5	12	TGTGCCTGGAGTGGGGGTAAAGAGACCCAGTACTTC	CAWSGGKETQYF
-	many	TRBV7-3	TRBJ2-5	15	TGTGCCAGCAGCGCCTCCGGGATACCAGAAGAGACCCAGTACTTC	CASSASGIPEETQYF
-	few	TRBV6-5	TRBJ1-2	14	TGTGCCAGCAGTTACGGGGCGGGGGCAAGGGGCTACACCTTC	CASSYGAGARGYTF
-	few	TRBV5-1	TRBJ2-5	14	TGCGCCAGCAGCCCCTCCAGGCGGGCAGAGACCCAGTACTTC	CASSPSRRAETQYF
TRBD1	many	TRBV5-5	TRBJ1-2	14	TGTGCCAGCAGCACCGGGACAGGGAGGTATGGCTACACCTTC	CASSTGTGRYGYTF
-	many	TRBV7-9	TRBJ2-5	14	TGTGCCAGCAGCTTAGCGAGGCGCCAAGAGACCCAGTACTTC	CASSLARRQETQYF
TRBD1	few	TRBV7-6	TRBJ2-7	17	TGTGCCAGCAGCTCCTATCAGAGGACAGGAATGGGCTACGAGCAGTACTTC	CASSSYQRTGMGYEQYF
-	many	TRBV28	TRBJ2-5	14	TGTGCCAGCAGTTCAATCGGGGCCAGAGAGACCCAGTACTTC	CASSSIGARETQYF
TRBD1	few	TRBV29-1	TRBJ2-7	15	TGCAGCCGCGCCACGTGGGGACAGGGAGCATACGAGCAGTACTTC	CSRATWGQGAYEQYF
-	-	TRBV7-2	TRBJ1-2	13	TGTGCCAGCAGCTCCAGCAGGGCGCTTGGCTACACCTTC	CASSSSRALGYTF
-	many	TRBV4-2	TRBJ1-2	13	TGTGCCAGCAGCCAAGATCGGGACTATGGCTACACCTTC	CASSQDRDYGYTF
-	few	TRBV7-2	TRBJ2-2	16	TGTGCCAGCAGCCCCCGTAGACAGAGGAACACCGGGGAGCTGTTTTTT	CASSPRRQRNTGELFF
-	-	TRBV20-1	TRBJ1-1	14	TGCAGTGCTCTCCCGGGGGCAGGGAACACTGAAGCTTTCTTT	CSALPGAGNTEAFF